These 26 T cell receptor beta chains were sequenced from one sample in a study of T cells in Graves' hyperthyroidism and ophthalmopathy. Authors of the study amplified TCR beta CDR3 regions from RNA transcripts. First-round RT-PCR targeting the TCR CDR3 was performed with the HTBI primer set. TCRdb recomputed calls from the multiplex PCR reads with MiXCR, one row per CDR3 protein. Of around 340,000 distinct CDR3 sequences in the sample, over 15% were seen once. The material sequenced was blood. Receptors were obtained from a man aged 25-45 years with Graves' hyperthyroidism.

This clonotype was observed a single time. V and J are TRBV9 and TRBJ2-2, with TRBD2 identical over 8 bases. The CDR3 runs to 13 residues. Per the germline V gene, CDR1 is SGDLS and CDR2 is YYNGEE. J was trimmed by 6 bases and V by 6 bases; bases with no gene match: 4. The CDR3 loop is CASNSGGAGELFF. The CDR3 DNA reads TGTGCCAGCAATTCGGGGGGGGCCGGGGAGCTGTTTTTT. Full variable domain (missing parts from reference TRBV9 and TRBJ2-2): DSGVTQTPKHLITATGQRVTLRCSPRSGDLSVYWYQQSLDQGLQFLIQYYNGEERAKGNILERFSAQQFPDLHSELNLSSLELGDSALYFCASNSGGAGELFFGEGSRLTVL.

This clonotype was detected ten times or more. The chain is built from TRBV29-1 and TRBJ2-7, with 7 bases identical to TRBD2. This CDR3 has 13 residues. Germline CDR1 is SQVTM and CDR2 is ANQGSEA. J lost 6 bases, V lost 4 bases, and 9 bases had no gene match. In nucleotides, the CDR3 is TGCAGCGTTGGGGGGGGGAGGGCCTCCGAGCAGTACTTC. It is translated as CSVGGGRASEQYF.

This clonotype occurred many times. The genes are TRBV6-1 and TRBJ1-1; D gene unclear. The germline gives CDR1 MNHNS, CDR2 SASEGT. The V and J ends lost 2 bases and 5 bases respectively, with 18 bases between them. The CDR3 has 16 residues. The chain's CDR3 is CASSELKYGGGTEAFF. The CDR3 DNA reads TGTGCCAGCAGTGAACTAAAGTATGGCGGCGGAACTGAAGCTTTCTTT.

The table lists this clonotype with a few counts. The genes are TRBV20-1 and TRBJ2-7, with 10 bases identical to TRBD1. The germline V gene encodes CDR1 DFQATT and CDR2 SNEGSKA (reference sequence). This CDR3 has 14 residues. J gave up 5 bases and V 0 bases, and 4 bases lay outside the gene matches. Here the CDR3 reads CSARDGDRGNEQYF. The CDR3 DNA reads as TGCAGTGCTAGAGATGGGGACAGGGGAAACGAGCAGTACTTC.

In this sample, this clonotype turned up many times. This chain uses TRBV2 with TRBJ2-3; TRBD1 matches 8 bases. Germline V lookup: CDR1 SNHLY, CDR2 FYNNEI. With 6 bases clipped from V and 5 bases from J, the junction kept 7 bases outside the gene matches. The length of the CDR3 is 14 residues. This chain's CDR3 is CASSRTGWGDTQYF. The CDR3 nucleotides read TGTGCCAGCAGCAGGACAGGGTGGGGAGATACGCAGTATTTT. The full variable domain, with the rest looked up from reference TRBV2 and TRBJ2-3, is EPEVTQTPSHQVTQMGQEVILRCVPISNHLYFYWYRQILGQKVEFLVSFYNNEISEKSEIFDDQFSVERPDGSNFTLKIRSTKLEDSAMYFCASSRTGWGDTQYFGPGTRLTVL.

This chain links TRBV29-1 with TRBJ2-7; D may be TRBD1 (5 bases). Trimming left V 5 bases short and J 1 base short, with 6 bases between. Germline values: CDR1 SQVTM, CDR2 ANQGSEA. The CDR3 sequence is 11 residues long. This chain's CDR3 is CSVRTSYEQYF. CDR3 bases: TGCAGCGTTAGGACATCCTACGAGCAGTACTTC.

This clonotype showed up just a few times. The CDR3 sequence: CATSDSGPPGETQYF. The CDR3 DNA is TGTGCCACCAGTGATTCCGGGCCCCCTGGAGAGACCCAGTACTTC. The chain is built from TRBV24-1 and TRBJ2-5; D not resolved. The CDR3 runs 15 residues. Deletions cut 2 bases from V and 4 bases from J, with 13 bases between. Germline CDR1 is KGHDR and CDR2 is SFDVKD.

This clonotype has more than one count but fewer than ten. The rearrangement links TRBV5-1 to TRBJ1-1; D is ambiguous. The germline V and J ends were trimmed by 0 bases and 4 bases, with 10 bases remaining between them. Per the germline V gene, CDR1 is SGHRS and CDR2 is YFSETQ. This CDR3 is built from 14 residues. This chain's CDR3 is CASSLDGRSTEAFF. CDR3 DNA: TGCGCCAGCAGCTTGGACGGGCGGAGCACTGAAGCTTTCTTT.

The V call is TRBV5-1, the J call TRBJ2-1, with no clear D. The length of the CDR3 is 14 residues. The germline V gene encodes CDR1 SGHRS and CDR2 YFSETQ. Trimming shortened V by 4 bases and J by 6 bases, and 14 bases separated the two germline ends. The CDR3 reads CASSPSEPANEQFF. The CDR3 region has the DNA TGCGCCAGCAGCCCCTCGGAGCCGGCCAATGAGCAGTTCTTC. Looking up the rest from reference TRBV5-1 and TRBJ2-1 gives the full variable domain: KAGVTQTPRYLIKTRGQQVTLSCSPISGHRSVSWYQQTPGQGLQFLFEYFSETQRNKGNFPGRFSGRQFSNSRSEMNVSTLELGDSALYLCASSPSEPANEQFFGPGTRLTVL.

The V gene is TRBV20-1, the J gene TRBJ2-7; 8 nucleotides align to TRBD1. The germline V gene has CDR1 DFQATT and CDR2 SNEGSKA (reference sequence). With 6 bases clipped from V and 5 bases from J, the junction kept 9 bases outside the gene matches. The CDR3 is made up of 13 amino acids. The CDR3 protein is CSAVRTGLNEQYF. In DNA, the CDR3 is TGCAGTGCCGTGAGGACAGGGTTAAACGAGCAGTACTTC.

This clonotype was observed a few times. The V gene is TRBV10-1, the J gene TRBJ2-7, with D tentatively TRBD2 (5 bases). TRBJ2-1 matches the DNA end more closely, so the J call is doubtful. The germline CDR1 and CDR2 sequences are WNHNN and SYGVQD (reference sequence). The CDR3 covers 14 residues. The CDR3 DNA is TGCGCCAGCAGTGAGTACGGGGAATCCTACGAGCAGTTCTTC. Residues: CASSEYGESYEQFF.

This chain links TRBV11-3 with TRBJ1-3; TRBD1 aligns across 7 bases. V trimming: 3 bases; J trimming: 0 bases; junction bases outside the gene matches: 5. The CDR3 totals 16 residues. Germline V gene sequence: CDR1 SGHNT, CDR2 YENEEA. CDR3 nucleotide sequence: TGTGCCAGCAGCTTGGCCGGGACAGCCTCTGGAAACACCATATATTTT. Translating it yields CASSLAGTASGNTIYF.

The V call is TRBV3-1, the J call TRBJ2-6, with D uncertain. The CDR3 sequence is 13 residues long. V lost 5 bases, J lost 4 bases, and 6 bases lay in between. Germline V gives CDR1 LGHDT, CDR2 YNNKEL (reference sequence). The chain's CDR3 is CASSSLGANVLTF. For the CDR3, the DNA is TGTGCCAGCAGCTCCCTCGGGGCCAACGTCCTGACTTTC. Complete variable domain (other parts from reference TRBV3-1 and TRBJ2-6): DTAVSQTPKYLVTQMGNDKSIKCEQNLGHDTMYWYKQDSKKFLKIMFSYNNKELIINETVPNRFSPKSPDKAHLNLHINSLELGDSAVYFCASSSLGANVLTFGAGSRLTVL.

In this sample, this clonotype turned up a few times. The J gene is TRBJ2-7, the V gene TRBV6-2 or TRBV6-3, with D possibly TRBD2 on 6 matching bases. Germline CDR1 reads MNHEY; CDR2 reads SVGEGT. The CDR3 contains 15 residues. V gave up 6 bases and J gave up 1 base, with 16 bases separating them. The CDR3 DNA reads TGTGCCAGCAGACTATACCGGGACTCTTCCTACGAGCAGTACTTC. As protein: CASRLYRDSSYEQYF.

The genes are TRBV4-2 and TRBJ1-4, with no clear D. Looked up from germline, CDR1 is LGHNA and CDR2 is YNFKEQ. The CDR3 is made up of 15 amino acids. V was cut by 6 bases and J by 7 bases, with 18 bases left in between. The CDR3 loop reads CASSPRAGAPEKLFF. The DNA for the CDR3 is TGTGCCAGCAGTCCAAGGGCCGGTGCCCCTGAAAAACTGTTTTTT.

CDR3 sequence (DNA): TGTGCCAGCAGGATGGACTCCCCCGAGCAGTACTTC. This encodes CASRMDSPEQYF. The chain recombines TRBV6-1 with TRBJ2-7, with D tentatively TRBD2 (5 bases). Germline V gene lookup returns CDR1 MNHNS and CDR2 SASEGT. The CDR3 has 12 amino acids. The ends were cut back, 6 bases at V and 6 bases at J, with 12 bases in the middle.

V gene TRBV12-3 or TRBV12-4 combines with J gene TRBJ2-5, with 8 bases aligning to TRBD1. V shed 8 bases, J shed 0 bases, and the junction held 5 bases outside the gene matches. CDR3 length equals 14 residues. The CDR3 DNA reads TGTGCCAGCTGGGGGGACAGGTACCAAGAGACCCAGTACTTC. Its protein product is CASWGDRYQETQYF.

This clonotype was seen a handful of times. The V call is TRBV7-9, the J call TRBJ2-4; 12 bases are shared with TRBD2. The V gene's germline CDR1 is SEHNR and CDR2 FQNEAQ (reference sequence). Losses at the gene ends were 3 bases for V and 3 bases for J; bases not matched to a gene: 3. The CDR3 totals 16 residues. The CDR3 DNA reads TGTGCCAGCAGCTTGACTAGCGGGAGTATCAAAAACATTCAGTACTTC. It is translated as CASSLTSGSIKNIQYF. Complete variable domain (other parts from reference TRBV7-9 and TRBJ2-4): DTGVSQNPRHKITKRGQNVTFRCDPISEHNRLYWYRQTLGQGPEFLTYFQNEAQLEKSRLLSDRFSAERPKGSFSTLEIQRTEQGDSAMYLCASSLTSGSIKNIQYFGAGTRLSVL.

This clonotype was seen at least ten times. The chain joins TRBV4-2 to TRBJ1-2; the D gene is possibly TRBD1 (5 bases). The CDR3 spans 15 residues. Germline CDR1 and CDR2: LGHNA and YNFKEQ. Trimming left V 6 bases short and J 10 bases short, with 24 bases between. CDR3 coding DNA: TGTGCCAGCAGGCGGAGGGACCTAGCCGGGGAGGTCTACACCTTC. Amino acids: CASRRRDLAGEVYTF.

V and J are TRBV20-1 and TRBJ1-1, with D unclear. Trimming removed 1 base at V and 2 bases at J, with 8 bases between. The CDR3 runs 13 residues. Germline V CDR1 and CDR2: DFQATT, SNEGSKA (reference sequence). The CDR3 loop is CSARASGNTEAFF. CDR3 in DNA: TGCAGTGCTAGAGCCTCGGGAAACACTGAAGCTTTCTTT.

The gene calls are TRBV5-1 and TRBJ2-5; maybe TRBD2 (5 bases). CDR1 is SGHRS and CDR2 is YFSETQ in the germline V gene. The CDR3 length is 16 residues. Trimming left V 2 bases short and J 1 base short, with 15 bases between. CDR3: CASSLTPLEAQETQYF. CDR3 in DNA: TGCGCCAGCAGCTTAACTCCATTGGAGGCCCAAGAGACCCAGTACTTC.

The chain uses TRBV28 and TRBJ1-5; D is undetermined. Deletions cut 2 bases from V and 0 bases from J, with 14 bases between. Germline V lookup: CDR1 MDHEN, CDR2 SYDVKM. The CDR3 runs 17 residues. CDR3 protein: CASSLGTRAYSNQPQHF. Here the CDR3 DNA reads TGTGCCAGCAGTTTAGGAACCCGGGCATATAGCAATCAGCCCCAGCATTTT. Supplemented by reference TRBV28 and TRBJ1-5, the full variable domain reads DVKVTQSSRYLVKRTGEKVFLECVQDMDHENMFWYRQDPGLGLRLIYFSYDVKMKEKGDIPEGYSVSREKKERFSLILESASTNQTSMYLCASSLGTRAYSNQPQHFGDGTRLSIL.

This clonotype was counted only a few times. This chain links TRBV6-1 with TRBJ1-3; the D is unclear. V was trimmed by 2 bases and J by 4 bases, leaving 3 bases between them. Germline loops: CDR1 MNHNS, CDR2 SASEGT. The CDR3 contains 12 residues. In DNA form, the CDR3 reads TGTGCCAGCAGTGAATACGGAAACACCATATATTTT. Its protein is CASSEYGNTIYF.

The gene calls are TRBV7-3 and TRBJ2-7; the D gene is possibly TRBD2 (5 bases). The CDR3 is 14 amino acids. Germline CDR1 SGHTA, CDR2 FQGTGA. Trimming left V 2 bases short and J 6 bases short, with 14 bases between. CDR3 sequence (DNA): TGTGCCAGCAGCTTACTCCCTACGGGAAGCGAGCAGTACTTC. Encoded protein: CASSLLPTGSEQYF. The whole variable domain, filled in from reference TRBV7-3 and TRBJ2-7, reads GAGVSQTPSNKVTEKGKYVELRCDPISGHTALYWYRQSLGQGPEFLIYFQGTGAADDSGLPNDRFFAVRPEGSVSTLKIQRTERGDSAVYLCASSLLPTGSEQYFGPGTRLTVT.

This clonotype appeared many times. The chain carries TRBV6-1 and TRBJ2-7; 11 bases match TRBD1. Per the germline V gene, CDR1 is MNHNS and CDR2 is SASEGT. The CDR3 totals 16 residues. Trimming cost V 1 base and J 4 bases; bases outside gene matches: 6. CDR3: CASSEGTGGARYEQYF. The CDR3 coding sequence is TGTGCCAGCAGTGAAGGGACAGGGGGCGCGAGGTACGAGCAGTACTTC.

This clonotype was detected ten times or more. One end of the junction is discordant with germline, which a read error may explain. V is TRBV30 and J is TRBJ2-3; D gene unclear. The germline CDR1 and CDR2 sequences are GTSNPN and SVGIG (reference sequence). The CDR3 contains 8 residues. The DNA of the CDR3 is TGCCGGGCAGATACGCAGTATTTT. This sequence encodes CRADTQYF.